The 15 T cell receptor beta chains below all came from one sample that was sequenced in a study of shared clonotypes between healthy human individuals. Some clones are missing from TCRdb's copy, which holds only in-frame ones; the method was immunoSEQ multiplex PCR. Among nearly 600,000 clones listed, around 95% were seen once. Cells designated naive CD8 were CD45RO-negative and were positively selected for CCR7, with terminally differentiated effector memory CD45RA+ cells excluded. The material sequenced was naive CD8+ T cells sorted from blood. These TCRs come from a woman in her thirties in good health.

About this clone: This same CDR3 is encoded by further DNA sequences in the sample. The chain is built from TRBV27 and TRBJ2-5; 15 nucleotides line up with TRBD2. The CDR3 is made up of 15 amino acids. Trimming cost V 2 bases and J 5 bases; bases outside gene matches: 0. Germline V gene lookup returns CDR1 MNHEY and CDR2 SMNVEV (reference sequence). CDR3: CASSLGTSGRETQYF. Written as DNA, the CDR3 is TGTGCCAGCAGTTTAGGGACTAGCGGGAGGGAGACCCAGTACTTC.

The CDR3, as DNA: TGTGCCAGCAGTGGGACTCAAGAGACCCAGTACTTC. This sequence encodes CASSGTQETQYF. J is TRBJ2-5 and V is TRBV2, with a weak D call TRBD2 (5 bases). This CDR3 region has 12 residues. Trimming shortened V by 4 bases and J by 2 bases, and 5 bases separated the two germline ends. Germline CDR1 is SNHLY and CDR2 is FYNNEI.

J is TRBJ2-7 and V is TRBV6-6; D uncertain. This CDR3 contains 16 residues. With 2 bases removed from V and 3 bases from J, the gap between germline ends came to 17 bases. The V gene's germline CDR1 is MNHNY and CDR2 SVGAGI (reference sequence). The CDR3 nucleotides are TGTGCCAGCAGTTACGAACTCGTTGGAGCAGACTACGAGCAGTACTTC. Translating gives CASSYELVGADYEQYF.

This chain uses TRBV10-1 with TRBJ2-2; D is unresolved. The CDR3 is made up of 15 amino acids. Germline V gene lookup returns CDR1 WNHNN and CDR2 SYGVQD (reference sequence). Trimming shortened V by 0 bases and J by 4 bases, and 9 bases separated the two germline ends. The CDR3 is CASSESVSPTGELFF. Written as DNA, the CDR3 is TGCGCCAGCAGTGAGTCCGTTTCTCCCACCGGGGAGCTGTTTTTT.

This chain connects TRBV4-1 to TRBJ1-2; TRBD1 might be the D (5 bases). The germline V and J ends were trimmed by 2 bases and 1 base, with 11 bases remaining between them. CDR3 length: 15 amino acids. Germline V CDR1 and CDR2: MGHRA, YSYEKL. The CDR3 DNA reads as TGCGCCAGCAGCCAACCAGGGACGGGTAACTATGGCTACACCTTC. Amino acid sequence: CASSQPGTGNYGYTF.

V and J are TRBV7-6 and TRBJ2-7, with TRBD2 as a possible D gene (5 bases). V was clipped by 0 bases and J by 1 base, with 7 bases between them. There are 14 residues in the CDR3. Germline V CDR1 and CDR2: SGHVS, FNYEAQ. DNA of the CDR3: TGTGCCAGCAGCTTAGCGGGAGTATCCTACGAGCAGTACTTC. Its translation is CASSLAGVSYEQYF. The variable domain in full, completed from reference TRBV7-6 and TRBJ2-7, reads GAGVSQSPRYKVTKRGQDVALRCDPISGHVSLYWYRQALGQGPEFLTYFNYEAQQDKSGLPNDRFSAERPEGSISTLTIQRTEQRDSAMYRCASSLAGVSYEQYFGPGTRLTVT.

The chain uses TRBV6-1 and TRBJ2-1, with unresolved D. Germline CDR1 reads MNHNS; CDR2 reads SASEGT. The CDR3 contains 13 residues. V was trimmed by 11 bases and J by 0 bases, leaving 11 bases between them. CDR3 loop: CASGWSSYNEQFF. Written as DNA, the CDR3 is TGTGCCTCCGGTTGGAGCTCCTACAATGAGCAGTTCTTC.

The chain recombines TRBV4-1 with TRBJ2-5, with unresolved D. The length of the CDR3 is 15 residues. Germline V gene lookup returns CDR1 MGHRA and CDR2 YSYEKL. V lost 1 base to trimming and J lost 0 bases, with 9 bases between them. The CDR3 DNA sequence: TGCGCCAGCAGCCAAGGGCCCAGATACCAAGAGACCCAGTACTTC. It specifies CASSQGPRYQETQYF.

This chain connects TRBV29-1 to TRBJ2-1; TRBD2 agrees at 8 bases. V dropped 4 bases and J dropped 9; count of bases not matched to a gene: 8. Germline lookup yields CDR1 SQVTM and CDR2 ANQGSEA. The CDR3 is 13 residues long. The CDR3 protein is CSVVGGRLAEQFF. CDR3 DNA: TGCAGCGTTGTAGGCGGGAGGCTAGCTGAGCAGTTCTTC.

The chain has TRBV5-6 and TRBJ2-7; no reliable D call. Deletions cut 4 bases from V and 4 bases from J, with 12 bases between. The CDR3 is 13 residues long. The germline gives CDR1 SGHDT, CDR2 YYEEEE. The CDR3 bases are TGTGCCAGCAGCGCCGAGGCGGATTACGAGCAGTACTTC. This sequence encodes CASSAEADYEQYF.

V and J are TRBV11-2 and TRBJ2-1; 12 bases fit TRBD2. This CDR3 has 16 amino acids. After removal of 5 bases from V and 8 bases from J, the junction contained 10 bases not matched to a gene. Germline values: CDR1 SGHAT, CDR2 FQNNGV. The CDR3 here is CASSPPFLAGGDEQFF. DNA for the CDR3: TGTGCCAGCAGCCCCCCGTTCCTAGCGGGAGGGGATGAGCAGTTCTTC. Based on the CDR3 plus reference TRBV11-2 and TRBJ2-1, the full variable domain is EAGVAQSPRYKIIEKRQSVAFWCNPISGHATLYWYQQILGQGPKLLIQFQNNGVVDDSQLPKDRFSAERLKGVDSTLKIQPAKLEDSAVYLCASSPPFLAGGDEQFFGPGTRLTVL.

This chain connects TRBV5-4 to TRBJ2-7; D is possibly TRBD1 (5 bases). CDR1 SGHNT and CDR2 YYREEE come from the germline V gene (reference sequence). There are 14 residues in the CDR3. Trimming shortened V by 4 bases and J by 3 bases, and 14 bases separated the two germline ends. The CDR3 loop is CASSPHLDSYEQYF. The CDR3 DNA reads as TGTGCCAGCAGCCCCCATCTAGACAGCTACGAGCAGTACTTC.

The rearrangement links TRBV19 to TRBJ2-1; D tentatively reads TRBD1 or TRBD2 (6 bases each). Trimming took 3 bases from V and 6 from J, leaving 9 bases between them. The CDR3 runs 13 residues. Germline V gene data show CDR1 as LNHDA and CDR2 as SQIVND (reference sequence). CDR3 in DNA: TGTGCCAGTAGTATCGGGGGCACCAATGAGCAGTTCTTC. Its protein product is CASSIGGTNEQFF.

The chain has TRBV10-1 and TRBJ2-2; 8 positions agree with TRBD2. J gave up 5 bases and V 3 bases, and 5 bases lay outside the gene matches. Germline V CDR1 and CDR2: WNHNN, SYGVQD (reference sequence). This CDR3 is built from 15 residues. The CDR3 DNA sequence: TGCGCCAGCAGTGATGCGGGAGGTGGAACCGGGGAGCTGTTTTTT. This translates into CASSDAGGGTGELFF.

The CDR3 DNA sequence: TGTGCCAGCAGCCCGATGAGAAAAGAATGGGACGAGCAGTACTTC. It yields the protein CASSPMRKEWDEQYF. The chain uses TRBV5-8 and TRBJ2-5; D call uncertain. The better agreement between TRBJ2-7 and the DNA end casts doubt on the J call. The CDR3 contains 15 residues. CDR1 is SGHTS and CDR2 is YDEGEE in the germline V gene.